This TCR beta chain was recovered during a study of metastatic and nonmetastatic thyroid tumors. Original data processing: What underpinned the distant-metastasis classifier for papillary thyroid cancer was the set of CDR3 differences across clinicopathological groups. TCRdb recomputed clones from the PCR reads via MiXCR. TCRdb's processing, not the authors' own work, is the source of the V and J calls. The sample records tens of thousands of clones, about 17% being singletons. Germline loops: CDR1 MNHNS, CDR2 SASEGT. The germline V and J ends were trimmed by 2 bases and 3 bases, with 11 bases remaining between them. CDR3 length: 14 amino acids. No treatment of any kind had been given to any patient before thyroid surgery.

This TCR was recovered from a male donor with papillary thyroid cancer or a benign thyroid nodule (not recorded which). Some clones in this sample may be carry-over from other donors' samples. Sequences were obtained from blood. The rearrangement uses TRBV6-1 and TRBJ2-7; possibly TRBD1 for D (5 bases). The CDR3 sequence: CASSELQGSYEQYF. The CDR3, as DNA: TGTGCCAGCAGTGAATTGCAGGGTAGCTACGAGCAGTACTTC.